These T cell receptor beta chains were read from a single sample in a study of graft-versus-host responses after intestinal transplantation. Their antigens remain unidentified. Measured with immunoSEQ multiplex PCR; TCRdb has only the in-frame clones, and not every one. This table has over 45,000 clones, 94% appearing once. This material consisted of unstimulated CD4+ T cells sorted from spleen or lymph node cells, taken before transplant. The receptors come from a human donor who was the organ donor for an intestinal transplant. Each CDR3 is given with its conserved first and last residue. D genes are given only for firm matches. Clone size is not always given. Where it is, it says once, few, many or a class for expanded clones.

j_gene | v_gene | abundance | d_gene | CDR3aa | CDR3nt
TRBJ1-1 | TRBV18 | NA | TRBD1 | CASSPRQGNTEAFF | TGTGCCAGCTCACCACGACAGGGGAACACTGAAGCTTTCTTT
TRBJ1-2 | TRBV5-1 | NA | NA | CASSLVRGYGYTF | TGCGCCAGCAGCTTGGTCAGGGGCTATGGCTACACCTTC
TRBJ2-5 | TRBV11-2 | NA | TRBD2 | CASSASWGGETQYF | TGTGCCAGCAGCGCCTCGTGGGGGGGAGAGACCCAGTACTTC
TRBJ1-2 | TRBV5-8 | once | NA | CASDAHNPRKTYGYTF | TGTGCCAGCGACGCGCATAATCCACGAAAGACCTATGGCTACACCTTC
TRBJ2-1 | TRBV4-3 | NA | NA | CASSQRTVSYNEQFF | TGCGCCAGCAGCCAACGGACAGTTTCCTACAATGAGCAGTTCTTC
TRBJ1-2 | TRBV12-5 | NA | NA | CASGSSRQAFYGYTF | TGTGCTAGTGGTTCCTCTAGACAGGCTTTTTATGGCTACACCTTC
TRBJ2-2 | TRBV18 | NA | NA | CASSYAEGANTGELFF | TGTGCCAGCTCATACGCGGAGGGGGCGAACACCGGGGAGCTGTTTTTT
TRBJ2-5 | TRBV5-3 | once | NA | CARSFIGPNQETQYF | TGTGCCAGAAGCTTCATCGGACCAAACCAAGAGACCCAGTACTTC
TRBJ2-3 | TRBV6-1 | NA | NA | CASSGRWAGLTDTQYF | TGTGCCAGCAGTGGGCGGTGGGCGGGGCTCACAGATACGCAGTATTTT
TRBJ2-7 | TRBV4-3 | NA | NA | CASSQDLEANGRRYEQYF | TGCGCCAGCAGCCAAGATTTAGAGGCCAATGGCAGACGCTACGAGCAGTACTTC
TRBJ2-1 | TRBV5-1 | NA | TRBD2 | CASSSGTSGGAVNEQFF | TGCGCCAGCAGCTCAGGGACTAGCGGGGGAGCCGTGAATGAGCAGTTCTTC
TRBJ2-1 | TRBV4-2 | NA | TRBD2 | CASSESSGGANEQFF | TGTGCCAGCAGCGAATCTAGCGGGGGGGCTAATGAGCAGTTCTTC
TRBJ1-2 | TRBV5-1 | NA | TRBD1 | CASSPTGGGGTNYGYTF | TGCGCCAGCAGTCCGACAGGGGGCGGAGGGACTAACTATGGCTACACCTTC
TRBJ2-5 | TRBV7-9 | NA | NA | CASSFRAQVETQYF | TGTGCCAGCAGCTTCAGGGCTCAGGTGGAGACCCAGTACTTC
TRBJ1-2 | TRBV29-1 | NA | NA | CSVEARTYGYTF | TGCAGCGTTGAGGCCAGGACCTATGGCTACACCTTC
TRBJ1-1 | TRBV6-5 | NA | NA | CASSYLGPNTEAFF | TGTGCCAGCAGTTACCTGGGCCCGAACACTGAAGCTTTCTTT
TRBJ2-1 | TRBV4-3 | once | NA | CASSPGLATYNEQFF | TGCGCCAGCAGCCCCGGCCTAGCGACCTACAATGAGCAGTTCTTC
TRBJ2-3 | TRBV7-7 | NA | TRBD2 | CASSRIAGDTQYF | TGTGCTAGCAGCCGGATAGCGGGGGATACGCAGTATTTT
TRBJ1-1 | TRBV18 | NA | NA | CASSNRENTEAFF | TGTGCCAGCTCAAACCGAGAGAACACTGAAGCTTTCTTT
TRBJ2-3 | TRBV5-1 | NA | NA | CASSLAGGTDTQYF | TGCGCCAGCAGCTTGGCGGGGGGCACAGATACGCAGTATTTT
TRBJ2-3 | TRBV7-2 | NA | TRBD2 | CASSLFLAGGKDTQYF | TGTGCCAGCAGCTTATTTTTAGCGGGGGGGAAAGATACGCAGTATTTT
TRBJ1-3 | TRBV9 | NA | NA | CASSPRTVSGNTIYF | TGTGCCAGCAGCCCCCGCACAGTCTCTGGAAACACCATATATTTT
TRBJ1-2 | TRBV5-5 | NA | TRBD1 | CASSLGPGGSGSGYTF | TGTGCCAGCAGCTTGGGTCCAGGGGGAAGTGGAAGTGGCTACACCTTC
TRBJ2-5 | TRBV18 | once | NA | CASSAPRGARGERGKETQYF | TGTGCCAGCTCAGCCCCTCGGGGGGCGCGCGGGGAACGGGGAAAAGAGACCCAGTACTTC
TRBJ2-1 | TRBV18 | NA | NA | CASSPFDNEQFF | TGTGCCAGCTCACCATTTGACAATGAGCAGTTCTTC
TRBJ2-5 | TRBV6-5 | NA | NA | CASSNVRAQYF | TGTGCCAGCAGCAACGTACGGGCCCAGTACTTC
TRBJ1-4 | TRBV7-9 | NA | NA | CASSLVGGGEKLFF | TGTGCCAGCAGCTTAGTGGGCGGTGGTGAAAAACTGTTTTTT
TRBJ2-1 | TRBV7-2 | NA | NA | CASSLVPGGVGFYNEQFF | TGTGCCAGCAGCTTAGTCCCGGGCGGGGTCGGATTCTACAATGAGCAGTTCTTC
TRBJ2-3 | TRBV5-4 | NA | NA | CASSSGGGDTQYF | TGTGCCAGCAGCTCAGGTGGGGGGGATACGCAGTATTTT